Listed below are T cell receptor beta chains from one sample, sequenced in a study of CXCR3-negative and CXCR3-positive naive CD8 T cells. TCRdb reanalyzed the 5' RACE reads and collapses them to one entry per CDR3 protein, without DNA. The sample holds 100,000 or so distinct CDR3 sequences. Specimen: naive CXCR3+ CD8+ T cells from blood. The receptors were sampled from a human donor in good health. Some clones in this sample may be carry-over from other donors' samples. CDR3s include the opening cysteine and the closing phenylalanine or tryptophan.

j_call v_call cdr3_aa
TRBJ1-1 TRBV12-3/TRBV12-4 CASSLGVRGTEAFF
TRBJ2-1 TRBV6-2/TRBV6-3 CASTQGTSGGNEQFF
TRBJ2-1 TRBV6-2/TRBV6-3 CASRQTGGTYNEQFF
TRBJ2-1 TRBV4-2 CASSQVSIRVVNEQLF
TRBJ2-1 TRBV28 CASSFENTPLNEQFF
TRBJ1-1 TRBV4-1 CASSQQGWAEAFF
TRBJ1-1 TRBV7-2 CASSLSYELLAGAFF
TRBJ1-4 TRBV20-1 CSARGIGATNEKLFF
TRBJ2-3 TRBV6-5 CASRPTPGLAADTQYF
TRBJ1-1 TRBV12-3/TRBV12-4 CASRESVTEAFF
TRBJ2-7 TRBV5-1 CASSLTPTSGYEQYF
TRBJ1-6 TRBV6-5 CASLWGPYNSPLHF
TRBJ2-5 TRBV7-8 CASSLRLAGAETQYF
TRBJ1-1 TRBV7-9 CASSFTGMNTEAFF
TRBJ1-5 TRBV9 CASSVHDRTGEGYQPQHF
TRBJ2-2 TRBV5-6 CASSLSQTGELFF
TRBJ2-6 TRBV9 CASSSPRAPISGANVLTF